This is a list of T cell receptor beta chains from one sample in a study of cytomegalovirus exposure and HLA in healthy donors. The table came from immunoSEQ multiplex PCR; TCRdb's copy has only in-frame clones and leaves some out. The data show 95,000 to 150,000 clones, about 84% seen once. Sequencing used PBMCs. The receptor source for this set is a man aged 40-55 years in good health and CMV-seronegative. Each CDR3 is given with its conserved first and last residue. Fields, in order: clone size, V gene, D gene, J gene, CDR3 protein, CDR3 DNA. D genes are given only for firm matches. Not every row has a clone size; where given, it reads once, few, many or a size class.

size: NA; V: TRBV28; D: TRBD1; J: TRBJ2-7; CDR3: CASSLLGTGYSYEQYF; DNA: TGTGCCAGCAGTTTATTAGGGACAGGCTATTCCTACGAGCAGTACTTC
size: NA; V: TRBV5-1; D: NA; J: TRBJ2-2; CDR3: CASSLGQGTGELFF; DNA: TGCGCCAGCAGCTTGGGTCAGGGGACCGGGGAGCTGTTTTTT
size: NA; V: TRBV2; D: TRBD2; J: TRBJ2-1; CDR3: CASKERGYNEQFF; DNA: TGTGCCAGCAAGGAGCGGGGTTACAATGAGCAGTTCTTC
size: NA; V: TRBV23-1; D: NA; J: TRBJ1-1; CDR3: CASSQQNTEAFF; DNA: TGCGCCAGCAGTCAACAAAACACTGAAGCTTTCTTT
size: NA; V: TRBV19; D: NA; J: TRBJ1-6; CDR3: CASSAEGAAYSPLHF; DNA: TGTGCCAGTAGTGCAGAAGGGGCGGCCTATTCACCCCTCCACTTT
size: NA; V: TRBV7-2; D: TRBD1; J: TRBJ1-1; CDR3: CASSARQGTEAFF; DNA: TGTGCCAGCAGCGCCAGACAGGGCACTGAAGCTTTCTTT
size: NA; V: TRBV5-1; D: TRBD1; J: TRBJ1-2; CDR3: CASSVTTGTGFFNGYTF; DNA: TGCGCCAGCAGCGTAACTACCGGGACAGGGTTTTTTAATGGCTACACCTTC
size: few; V: TRBV27; D: TRBD2; J: TRBJ2-1; CDR3: CASSFPSAAGGHDEQFF; DNA: TGTGCCAGCAGTTTTCCGTCGGCCGCGGGAGGGCACGATGAGCAGTTCTTC
size: NA; V: TRBV6-6; D: TRBD1; J: TRBJ2-1; CDR3: CASSYGTGEYNEQFF; DNA: TGTGCCAGCAGTTACGGGACAGGGGAATACAATGAGCAGTTCTTC
size: NA; V: TRBV7-2; D: TRBD2; J: TRBJ2-7; CDR3: CASSSPGGAAYEQYF; DNA: TGTGCCAGCAGCTCCCCGGGGGGGGCTGCCTACGAGCAGTACTTC
size: NA; V: TRBV7-8; D: TRBD1; J: TRBJ1-5; CDR3: CASSLETGGVYQPQHF; DNA: TGTGCCAGCAGCTTAGAGACAGGGGGGGTTTATCAGCCCCAGCATTTT
size: NA; V: TRBV5-6; D: TRBD1; J: TRBJ1-4; CDR3: CASSLGQGAFLFF; DNA: TGTGCCAGCAGCTTGGGACAGGGGGCGTTTTTGTTTTTT
size: NA; V: TRBV27; D: NA; J: TRBJ2-5; CDR3: CASSAPEGETQYF; DNA: TGTGCCAGCAGTGCCCCAGAGGGAGAGACCCAGTACTTC
size: NA; V: TRBV4-1; D: NA; J: TRBJ1-1; CDR3: CASSQDQVGGTEAFF; DNA: TGCGCCAGCAGCCAAGATCAGGTTGGGGGGACTGAAGCTTTCTTT
size: NA; V: TRBV13; D: NA; J: TRBJ2-1; CDR3: CASSPHTGKAYNEQFF; DNA: TGTGCCAGCAGCCCACATACCGGGAAGGCCTACAATGAGCAGTTCTTC
size: NA; V: TRBV6-6; D: TRBD1; J: TRBJ2-5; CDR3: CASSPTGFKTQYF; DNA: TGTGCCAGCAGTCCGACAGGGTTTAAGACCCAGTACTTC
size: NA; V: TRBV7-3; D: NA; J: TRBJ1-3; CDR3: CASTIRSPCTSGNTIYF; DNA: TGTGCCAGCACCATACGGAGTCCATGCACCTCTGGAAACACCATATATTTT
size: NA; V: TRBV28; D: TRBD1; J: TRBJ2-4; CDR3: CASSPIGQGSKNIQYF; DNA: TGTGCCAGCAGCCCCATCGGACAGGGGTCCAAAAACATTCAGTACTTC
size: NA; V: TRBV7-9; D: NA; J: TRBJ2-7; CDR3: CASSRGGEQYF; DNA: TGTGCCAGCAGCCGAGGGGGCGAGCAGTACTTC
size: few; V: TRBV9; D: TRBD1; J: TRBJ2-1; CDR3: CASSPGQVEQFF; DNA: TGTGCCAGCAGCCCGGGACAGGTGGAGCAGTTCTTC
size: NA; V: TRBV5-1; D: TRBD1; J: TRBJ2-2; CDR3: CASTTTGTGSTGELFF; DNA: TGCGCCAGCACTACGACCGGGACAGGGAGTACCGGGGAGCTGTTTTTT
size: few; V: TRBV9; D: NA; J: TRBJ1-1; CDR3: CASSVEARGPEAFF; DNA: TGTGCCAGCAGCGTAGAGGCTCGCGGGCCGGAGGCTTTCTTT
size: NA; V: TRBV5-4; D: TRBD2; J: TRBJ2-2; CDR3: CASSPRSSGDVGELFF; DNA: TGTGCCAGCAGCCCGCGGAGTAGCGGGGATGTCGGGGAGCTGTTTTTT
size: NA; V: TRBV4-1; D: TRBD2; J: TRBJ2-3; CDR3: CASSQGGGGLTDTQYF; DNA: TGCGCCAGCAGCCAAGGAGGCGGGGGACTTACAGATACGCAGTATTTT
size: NA; V: TRBV19; D: TRBD1; J: TRBJ2-7; CDR3: CASSSGTGIYEQYF; DNA: TGTGCCAGTAGTTCCGGGACAGGGATCTACGAGCAGTACTTC
size: NA; V: TRBV28; D: NA; J: TRBJ1-2; CDR3: CASSSITGLAYGYTF; DNA: TGTGCCAGCAGTTCTATAACAGGGCTCGCCTATGGCTACACCTTC
size: few; V: TRBV28; D: NA; J: TRBJ1-2; CDR3: CASSSDIYYGYTF; DNA: TGTGCCAGCAGTTCTGACATATACTATGGCTACACCTTC
size: NA; V: TRBV6-1; D: NA; J: TRBJ2-3; CDR3: CASSQGTDTQYF; DNA: TGTGCCAGCAGCCAGGGGACAGATACGCAGTATTTT
size: NA; V: TRBV10-3; D: NA; J: TRBJ1-1; CDR3: CAIRVTDTNTEAFF; DNA: TGTGCCATCAGGGTGACAGATACAAACACTGAAGCTTTCTTT
size: NA; V: TRBV16; D: TRBD1; J: TRBJ1-1; CDR3: CASSQLGTGTEAFF; DNA: TGTGCCAGCAGCCAATTAGGGACAGGCACTGAAGCTTTCTTT
size: NA; V: TRBV2; D: NA; J: TRBJ2-7; CDR3: CASRDSDGAYEQYF; DNA: TGTGCCAGCAGGGACAGCGATGGGGCTTACGAGCAGTACTTC
size: NA; V: TRBV13; D: TRBD1; J: TRBJ2-5; CDR3: CASSSEPGQGGEQYF; DNA: TGTGCCAGCAGCTCAGAGCCCGGACAGGGCGGGGAGCAGTACTTC
size: NA; V: TRBV27; D: TRBD1; J: TRBJ1-2; CDR3: CASSFSRTGAYTF; DNA: TGTGCCAGCAGTTTCTCCAGGACAGGGGCCTACACCTTC
size: NA; V: TRBV27; D: NA; J: TRBJ2-1; CDR3: CASSSDNEQFF; DNA: TGTGCCAGCAGTTCCGACAATGAGCAGTTCTTC
size: NA; V: TRBV9; D: TRBD1; J: TRBJ2-7; CDR3: CASSTSRTGNEQYF; DNA: TGTGCCAGCAGCACCAGCCGGACAGGAAACGAGCAGTACTTC
size: NA; V: TRBV5-6; D: TRBD1; J: TRBJ1-4; CDR3: CASRLTGDNEKLFF; DNA: TGTGCCAGCAGATTGACAGGGGACAATGAAAAACTGTTTTTT
size: NA; V: TRBV9; D: TRBD2; J: TRBJ2-5; CDR3: CASSRKAAGGETQYF; DNA: TGTGCCAGCAGTAGGAAGGCCGCGGGGGGAGAGACCCAGTACTTC
size: NA; V: TRBV10-3; D: TRBD1; J: TRBJ2-1; CDR3: CAISEPSDRGFEQFF; DNA: TGTGCCATCAGTGAGCCATCGGACAGGGGGTTTGAGCAGTTCTTC
size: NA; V: TRBV7-2; D: TRBD2; J: TRBJ2-7; CDR3: CASSWGLGYEQYF; DNA: TGTGCCAGCAGCTGGGGACTAGGCTACGAGCAGTACTTC
size: NA; V: TRBV6-5; D: NA; J: TRBJ2-1; CDR3: CASSETVLNEQFF; DNA: TGTGCCAGCAGCGAGACAGTTTTGAATGAGCAGTTCTTC
size: NA; V: TRBV5-1; D: NA; J: TRBJ1-5; CDR3: CASSPGGGNQPQHF; DNA: TGCGCCAGCAGCCCTGGGGGGGGCAATCAGCCCCAGCATTTT
size: NA; V: TRBV28; D: NA; J: TRBJ2-7; CDR3: CASSLGHLYEQYF; DNA: TGTGCCAGCAGTTTGGGACATCTCTACGAGCAGTACTTC
size: NA; V: TRBV11-2; D: TRBD2; J: TRBJ2-3; CDR3: CASSLGGGPDTQYF; DNA: TGTGCCAGCAGCTTAGGGGGGGGTCCAGATACGCAGTATTTT
size: NA; V: TRBV15; D: TRBD1; J: TRBJ1-1; CDR3: CATSRDLQGRGTEAFF; DNA: TGTGCCACCAGCAGGGACTTACAGGGGCGGGGAACTGAAGCTTTCTTT
size: few; V: TRBV6-6; D: NA; J: TRBJ1-4; CDR3: CASSYSGRVEKLFF; DNA: TGTGCCAGCAGTTACTCCGGCAGGGTGGAAAAACTGTTTTTT
size: NA; V: TRBV29-1; D: TRBD2; J: TRBJ2-5; CDR3: CSVEGAGARWKTQYF; DNA: TGCAGCGTTGAAGGGGCGGGAGCTAGGTGGAAGACCCAGTACTTC
size: NA; V: TRBV19; D: NA; J: TRBJ1-6; CDR3: CASSIRGAPLHF; DNA: TGTGCCAGTAGTATCCGGGGAGCACCCCTCCACTTT
size: NA; V: TRBV9; D: NA; J: TRBJ2-5; CDR3: CASSVSEVQETQYF; DNA: TGTGCCAGCAGCGTATCCGAGGTGCAAGAGACCCAGTACTTC
size: NA; V: TRBV25-1; D: TRBD1; J: TRBJ1-2; CDR3: CASSDPGQGVGGYTF; DNA: TGTGCCAGCAGTGATCCGGGACAGGGTGTGGGTGGCTACACCTTC
size: NA; V: TRBV19; D: NA; J: TRBJ2-3; CDR3: CASRLTGLTDTQYF; DNA: TGTGCCAGTAGACTGACGGGACTTACCGATACGCAGTATTTT
size: NA; V: TRBV10-3; D: NA; J: TRBJ1-1; CDR3: CAISETQGSSKTFF; DNA: TGTGCCATCAGTGAAACTCAGGGGTCTAGTAAAACTTTCTTT
size: NA; V: TRBV7-9; D: TRBD1; J: TRBJ2-4; CDR3: CASSPGGTGDVGIQYF; DNA: TGTGCCAGCAGCCCCGGCGGGACAGGGGATGTAGGCATTCAGTACTTC
size: NA; V: TRBV5-1; D: NA; J: TRBJ2-2; CDR3: CASSQTGNTGELFF; DNA: TGCGCCAGCAGCCAGACAGGGAACACCGGGGAGCTGTTTTTT
size: NA; V: TRBV7-9; D: TRBD2; J: TRBJ2-3; CDR3: CASSEGRASGVQDTQYF; DNA: TGTGCCAGCAGCGAAGGGAGAGCTAGCGGGGTCCAAGATACGCAGTATTTT
size: few; V: TRBV27; D: NA; J: TRBJ1-6; CDR3: CASSGSLGSPLHF; DNA: TGTGCCAGCAGTGGGTCCCTAGGTTCACCCCTCCACTTT
size: NA; V: TRBV2; D: NA; J: TRBJ1-3; CDR3: CASRDLAASGNTIYF; DNA: TGTGCCAGCAGAGACCTGGCGGCCTCTGGAAACACCATATATTTT
size: NA; V: TRBV29-1; D: TRBD1; J: TRBJ2-2; CDR3: CSAGQGSAGELFF; DNA: TGCAGCGCCGGACAGGGCAGCGCCGGGGAGCTGTTTTTT
size: NA; V: TRBV7-3; D: NA; J: TRBJ2-3; CDR3: CASSLRTDTQYF; DNA: TGTGCCAGCAGCTTACGTACAGATACGCAGTATTTT
size: NA; V: TRBV9; D: NA; J: TRBJ2-7; CDR3: CASSVVSGERQYF; DNA: TGTGCCAGCAGCGTAGTATCAGGGGAGAGGCAGTACTTC
size: few; V: TRBV2; D: TRBD1; J: TRBJ1-6; CDR3: CASKETGGYSPLHF; DNA: TGTGCCAGCAAAGAAACAGGGGGCTATTCACCCCTCCACTTT